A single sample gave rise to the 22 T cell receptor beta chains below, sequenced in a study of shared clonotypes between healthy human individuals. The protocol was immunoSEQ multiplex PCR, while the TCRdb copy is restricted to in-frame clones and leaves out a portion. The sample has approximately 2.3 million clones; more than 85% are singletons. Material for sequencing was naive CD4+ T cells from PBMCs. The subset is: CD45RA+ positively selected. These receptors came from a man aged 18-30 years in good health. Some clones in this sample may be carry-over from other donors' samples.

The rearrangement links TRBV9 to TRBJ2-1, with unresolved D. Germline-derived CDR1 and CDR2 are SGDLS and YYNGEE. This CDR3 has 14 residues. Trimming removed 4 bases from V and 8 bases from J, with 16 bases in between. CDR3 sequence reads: CASSFTDGYDEQFF. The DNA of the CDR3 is TGTGCCAGCAGCTTCACGGACGGGTACGATGAGCAGTTCTTC.

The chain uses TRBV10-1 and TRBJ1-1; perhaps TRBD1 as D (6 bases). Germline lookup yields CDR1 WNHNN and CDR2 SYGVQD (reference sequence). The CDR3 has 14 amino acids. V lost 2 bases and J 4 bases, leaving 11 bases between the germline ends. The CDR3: CASSEGGSATEAFF. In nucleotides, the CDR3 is TGCGCCAGCAGTGAGGGGGGCTCTGCCACTGAAGCTTTCTTT.

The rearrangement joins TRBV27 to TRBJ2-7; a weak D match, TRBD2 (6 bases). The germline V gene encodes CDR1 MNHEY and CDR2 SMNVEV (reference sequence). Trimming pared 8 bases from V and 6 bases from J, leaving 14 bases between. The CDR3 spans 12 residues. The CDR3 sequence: CASRERAGEQYF. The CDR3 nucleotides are TGTGCCAGCCGGGAGCGGGCCGGCGAGCAGTACTTC.

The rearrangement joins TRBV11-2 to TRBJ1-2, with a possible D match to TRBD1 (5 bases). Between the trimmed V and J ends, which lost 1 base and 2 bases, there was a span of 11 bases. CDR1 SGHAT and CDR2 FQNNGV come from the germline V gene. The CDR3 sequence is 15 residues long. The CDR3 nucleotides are TGTGCCAGCAGCTTAGGTTCGGGGGGGAACTATGGCTACACCTTC. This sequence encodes CASSLGSGGNYGYTF.

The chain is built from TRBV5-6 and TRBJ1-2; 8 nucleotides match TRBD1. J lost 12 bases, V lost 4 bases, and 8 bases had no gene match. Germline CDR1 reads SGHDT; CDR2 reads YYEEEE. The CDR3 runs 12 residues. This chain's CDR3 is CASSPGQGQDTF. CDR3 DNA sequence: TGTGCCAGCAGCCCCGGACAGGGCCAGGACACCTTC. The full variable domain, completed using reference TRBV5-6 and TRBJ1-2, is DAGVTQSPTHLIKTRGQQVTLRCSPKSGHDTVSWYQQALGQGPQFIFQYYEEEERQRGNFPDRFSGHQFPNYSSELNVNALLLGDSALYLCASSPGQGQDTFGSGTRLTVV.

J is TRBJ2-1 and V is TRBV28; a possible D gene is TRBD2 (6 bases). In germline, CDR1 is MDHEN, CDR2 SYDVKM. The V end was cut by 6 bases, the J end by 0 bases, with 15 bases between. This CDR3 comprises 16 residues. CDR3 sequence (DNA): TGTGCCAGCAGCTCGCGGGGTCCCATCTCCTACAATGAGCAGTTCTTC. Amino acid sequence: CASSSRGPISYNEQFF.

CDR3 sequence (DNA): TGTGCTAGTGGTTCCCATATCAATGAGCAGTTCTTC. It codes for CASGSHINEQFF. The chain couples TRBV12-5 to TRBJ2-1; D uncertain. This CDR3 comprises 12 residues. V was cut by 4 bases and J by 6 bases, with 7 bases left in between. Germline CDR1 is LGHNT and CDR2 is FRNRAP.

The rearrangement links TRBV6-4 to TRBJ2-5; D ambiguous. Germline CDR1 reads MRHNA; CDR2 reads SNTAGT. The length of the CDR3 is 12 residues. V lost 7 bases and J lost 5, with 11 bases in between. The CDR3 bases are TGTGCCAGCACCGACGATGGGGAGACCCAGTACTTC. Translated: CASTDDGETQYF.

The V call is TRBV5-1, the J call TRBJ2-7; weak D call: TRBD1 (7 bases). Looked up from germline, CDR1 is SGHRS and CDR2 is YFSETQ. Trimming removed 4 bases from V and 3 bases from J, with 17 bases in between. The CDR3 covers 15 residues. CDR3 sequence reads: CASSLAPGGIYEQYF. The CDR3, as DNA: TGCGCCAGCAGCCTGGCCCCAGGGGGGATCTACGAGCAGTACTTC.

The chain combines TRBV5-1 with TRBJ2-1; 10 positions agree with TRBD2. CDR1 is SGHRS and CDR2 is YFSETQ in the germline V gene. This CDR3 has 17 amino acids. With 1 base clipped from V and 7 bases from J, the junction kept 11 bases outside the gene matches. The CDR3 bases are TGCGCCAGCAGCTTGTCCCCAGCGGGGGGGGCTTCGAATGAGCAGTTCTTC. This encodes CASSLSPAGGASNEQFF.

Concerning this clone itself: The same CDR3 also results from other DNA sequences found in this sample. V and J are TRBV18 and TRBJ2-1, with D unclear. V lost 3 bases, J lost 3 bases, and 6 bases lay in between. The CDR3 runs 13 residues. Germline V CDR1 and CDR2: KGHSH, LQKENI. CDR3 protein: CASSPGSYNEQFF. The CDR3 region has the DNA TGTGCCAGCTCACCGGGTAGCTACAATGAGCAGTTCTTC.

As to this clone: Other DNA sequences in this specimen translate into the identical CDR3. CDR3 sequence reads: CASSPLAGSYNEQFF. The CDR3 DNA reads as TGCGCCAGCAGCCCCTTAGCGGGGTCCTACAATGAGCAGTTCTTC. The rearrangement joins TRBV4-1 to TRBJ2-1, with 8 nucleotides matching TRBD2. Germline CDR1 reads MGHRA; CDR2 reads YSYEKL. The J segment lost 1 base and the V segment lost 4 bases, leaving 3 bases of the junction unmatched. The CDR3 contains 15 residues.

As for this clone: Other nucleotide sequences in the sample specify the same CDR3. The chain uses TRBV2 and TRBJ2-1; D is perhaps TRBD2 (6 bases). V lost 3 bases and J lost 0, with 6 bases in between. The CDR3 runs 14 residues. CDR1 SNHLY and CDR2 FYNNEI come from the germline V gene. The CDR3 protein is CASSEGGSYNEQFF. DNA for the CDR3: TGTGCCAGCAGTGAGGGGGGCTCCTACAATGAGCAGTTCTTC. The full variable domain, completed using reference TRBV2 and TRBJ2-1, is EPEVTQTPSHQVTQMGQEVILRCVPISNHLYFYWYRQILGQKVEFLVSFYNNEISEKSEIFDDQFSVERPDGSNFTLKIRSTKLEDSAMYFCASSEGGSYNEQFFGPGTRLTVL.

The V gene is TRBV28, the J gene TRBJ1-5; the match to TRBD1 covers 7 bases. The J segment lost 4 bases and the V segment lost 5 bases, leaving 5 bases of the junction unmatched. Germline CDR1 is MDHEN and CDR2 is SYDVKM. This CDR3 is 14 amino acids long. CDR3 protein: CASSTDRKNQPQHF. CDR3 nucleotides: TGTGCCAGCAGTACGGACAGGAAGAATCAGCCCCAGCATTTT. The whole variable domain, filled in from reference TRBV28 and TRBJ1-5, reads DVKVTQSSRYLVKRTGEKVFLECVQDMDHENMFWYRQDPGLGLRLIYFSYDVKMKEKGDIPEGYSVSREKKERFSLILESASTNQTSMYLCASSTDRKNQPQHFGDGTRLSIL.

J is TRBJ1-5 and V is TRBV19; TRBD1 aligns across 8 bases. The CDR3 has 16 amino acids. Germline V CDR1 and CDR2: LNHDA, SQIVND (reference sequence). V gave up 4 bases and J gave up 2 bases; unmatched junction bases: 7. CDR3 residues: CASSRLQGERNQPQHF. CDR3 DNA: TGTGCCAGTAGTAGATTACAGGGGGAACGCAATCAGCCCCAGCATTTT.

CDR3 DNA: TGTGCCAGCAGCTCTACTAGCTCCTACAATGAGCAGTTCTTC. This encodes CASSSTSSYNEQFF. The rearrangement joins TRBV11-1 to TRBJ2-1; D is perhaps TRBD2 (5 bases). V gave up 4 bases and J gave up 0 bases, with 7 bases separating them. This CDR3 comprises 14 residues. Per the germline V gene, CDR1 is SGHAT and CDR2 is FQDESV (reference sequence).

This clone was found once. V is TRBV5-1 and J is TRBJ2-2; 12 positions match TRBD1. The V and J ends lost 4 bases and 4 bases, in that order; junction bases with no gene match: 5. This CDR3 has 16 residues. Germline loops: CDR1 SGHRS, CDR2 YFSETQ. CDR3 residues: CASSPGTGGSTGELFF. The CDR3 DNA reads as TGCGCCAGCAGCCCCGGGACAGGGGGCAGCACCGGGGAGCTGTTTTTT.

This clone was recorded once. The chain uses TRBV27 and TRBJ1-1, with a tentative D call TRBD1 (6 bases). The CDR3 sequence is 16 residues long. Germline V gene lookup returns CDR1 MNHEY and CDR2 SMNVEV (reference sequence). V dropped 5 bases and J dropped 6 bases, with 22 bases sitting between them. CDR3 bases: TGTGCCAGCAGTCCCCTAGACAGGCGGGGAATGGCTGAAGCTTTCTTT. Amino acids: CASSPLDRRGMAEAFF.

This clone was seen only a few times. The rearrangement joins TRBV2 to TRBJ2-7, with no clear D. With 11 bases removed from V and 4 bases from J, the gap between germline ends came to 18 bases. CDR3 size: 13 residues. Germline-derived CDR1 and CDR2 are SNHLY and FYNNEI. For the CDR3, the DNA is TGTGCCCAAAGCCGGGCCGTCGAATACGAGCAGTACTTC. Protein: CAQSRAVEYEQYF.

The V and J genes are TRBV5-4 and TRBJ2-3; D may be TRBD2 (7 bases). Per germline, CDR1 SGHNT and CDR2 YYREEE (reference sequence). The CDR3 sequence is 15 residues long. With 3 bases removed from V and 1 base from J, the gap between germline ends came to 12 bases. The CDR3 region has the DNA TGTGCCAGCAGCTCAGGGGAGGGGGGCACAGATACGCAGTATTTT. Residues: CASSSGEGGTDTQYF.

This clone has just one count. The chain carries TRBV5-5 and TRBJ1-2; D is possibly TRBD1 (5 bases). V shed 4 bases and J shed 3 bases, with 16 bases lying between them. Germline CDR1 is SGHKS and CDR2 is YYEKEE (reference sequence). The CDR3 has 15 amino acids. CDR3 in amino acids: CASSGGGERHYGYTF. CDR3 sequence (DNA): TGTGCCAGCAGCGGCGGGGGGGAGCGGCACTATGGCTACACCTTC.

The CDR3 DNA reads TGTGCCAGCAGTCCCGGGGGGACTAGCGGAGCCAATGAGCAGTTCTTC. It specifies CASSPGGTSGANEQFF. The chain combines TRBV28 with TRBJ2-1; TRBD2 matches at 11 bases. The CDR3 length is 16 residues. Trimming cost V 5 bases and J 6 bases; bases outside gene matches: 9. Per germline, CDR1 MDHEN and CDR2 SYDVKM.